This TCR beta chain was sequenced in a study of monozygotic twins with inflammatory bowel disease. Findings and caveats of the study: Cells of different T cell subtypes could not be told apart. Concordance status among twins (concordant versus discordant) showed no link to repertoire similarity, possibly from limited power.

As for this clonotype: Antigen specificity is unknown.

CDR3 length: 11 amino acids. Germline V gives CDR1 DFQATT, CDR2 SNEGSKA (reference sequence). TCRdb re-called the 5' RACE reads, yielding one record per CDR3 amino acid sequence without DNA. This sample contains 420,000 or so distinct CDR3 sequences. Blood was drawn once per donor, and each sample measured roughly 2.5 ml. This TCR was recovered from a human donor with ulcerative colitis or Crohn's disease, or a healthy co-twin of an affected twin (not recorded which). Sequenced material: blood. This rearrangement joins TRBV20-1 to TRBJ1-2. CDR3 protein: CSARDQGSYTF.